Listed below are T cell receptor beta chains from one sample, sequenced in a study of vaccination and CD4 T cells after COVID-19. Their target antigens are unknown. TCRdb re-called the PCR reads through MiXCR, storing one row per CDR3 protein. Here the sample spans almost 15,000 distinct CDR3 sequences, roughly 53% being singletons. The starting material was CD4+ T cells from blood, cultured in vitro, obtained before SARS-CoV-2 vaccination. Every receptor here comes from a human donor who had recovered from COVID-19. Each CDR3 is given with its conserved first and last residue. The order of the fields is J gene, V gene, D gene, clone size, CDR3 protein, CDR3 DNA. A D gene is named only where the DNA matches it firmly. A row's size may be missing; if present it is once, few, many or a size class.

>TRBJ2-4|TRBV20-1|TRBD2|.
CSASKTSAGKNIQYF
TGCAGTGCTAGCAAGACTAGCGCAGGCAAAAACATTCAGTACTTC
>TRBJ2-7|TRBV9|TRBD1|.
CASSVGTGDSSYEQYF
TGTGCCAGCAGCGTGGGGACAGGGGACAGCTCCTACGAGCAGTACTTC
>TRBJ2-3|TRBV20-1|.|few
CSARVALPTGDTQYF
TGCAGTGCTAGGGTAGCCTTACCTACTGGAGATACGCAGTATTTT
>TRBJ2-3|TRBV7-3|.|.
CASSLPGSDTQYF
TGTGCCAGCAGCTTACCGGGTTCAGATACGCAGTATTTT
>TRBJ1-6|TRBV2|.|once
CASSVEGEGLGNSPLHF
TGTGCCAGCAGTGTAGAAGGCGAGGGGTTAGGAAATTCACCCCTCCACTTT
>TRBJ2-1|TRBV7-9|.|once
CASSPILQVSSSYNEQFF
TGTGCCAGCAGCCCTATATTACAGGTTTCGAGCTCCTACAATGAGCAGTTCTTC
>TRBJ2-7|TRBV2|TRBD1|.
CASRGDRGEQYF
TGTGCCAGCAGGGGAGACAGGGGCGAGCAGTACTTC
>TRBJ2-1|TRBV11-1|.|once
CASSLPNEQFF
TGTGCCAGCAGCTTACCCAATGAGCAGTTCTTC
>TRBJ1-1|TRBV6-2/TRBV6-3|.|few
CASWGILNTEAFF
TGTGCCAGTTGGGGCATCCTGAACACTGAAGCTTTCTTT
>TRBJ1-3|TRBV20-1|TRBD1|few
CSARDREVSGNTIYF
TGCAGTGCTCGGGACAGGGAGGTCTCTGGAAACACCATATATTTT
>TRBJ2-1|TRBV7-2|.|.
CASSNPSRRAPHNEQFF
TGTGCCAGCAGCAACCCTTCCCGGCGGGCCCCTCACAATGAGCAGTTCTTC
>TRBJ1-5|TRBV7-9|.|few
CASSLDTGPRGPQHF
TGTGCCAGCAGCTTAGATACCGGGCCGCGTGGGCCCCAGCATTTT
>TRBJ2-5|TRBV9|.|.
CASSVESSGKGETQYF
TGTGCCAGCAGCGTAGAGTCTTCTGGGAAAGGCGAGACCCAGTACTTC
>TRBJ2-7|TRBV6-5|.|.
CASSLGAMGSYEQYF
TGTGCCAGCAGTTTGGGTGCGATGGGATCCTACGAGCAGTACTTC
>TRBJ1-1|TRBV7-9|.|.
CASSGGQDTEAFF
TGTGCCAGCAGCGGGGGACAAGACACTGAAGCTTTCTTT
>TRBJ1-5|TRBV7-2|TRBD1|few
CASSDRGGSIPPQHF
TGTGCCAGCAGCGACAGGGGAGGATCGATTCCGCCCCAGCATTTT
>TRBJ1-1|TRBV29-1|TRBD1|.
CSGGQGSFPNTEAFF
TGCAGCGGGGGACAGGGGAGTTTCCCGAACACTGAAGCTTTCTTT
>TRBJ1-6|TRBV6-5|.|few
CASSYGGDSPLHF
TGTGCCAGCAGTTATGGAGGGGATTCACCCCTCCACTTT
>TRBJ1-5|TRBV4-2|.|.
CASSQDDGFNQPQHF
TGTGCCAGCAGCCAGGACGACGGATTTAATCAGCCCCAGCATTTT
>TRBJ2-7|TRBV5-4|TRBD1|.
CASSSGTGNLKEQYF
TGTGCCAGCAGCTCCGGGACAGGGAATTTGAAGGAGCAGTACTTC
>TRBJ2-5|TRBV7-2|TRBD1|.
CASSLEGQNQETQYF
TGTGCCAGCAGCTTAGAGGGACAGAACCAAGAGACCCAGTACTTC
>TRBJ1-3|TRBV25-1|TRBD1|.
CASSGQGASGNTIYF
TGTGCCAGCAGTGGACAGGGGGCCTCTGGAAACACCATATATTTT
>TRBJ2-7|TRBV7-2|.|.
CASSVHGRQTPSYEQYF
TGTGCCAGCAGCGTCCACGGTCGGCAGACCCCCTCCTACGAGCAGTACTTC
>TRBJ2-3|TRBV29-1|.|.
CSVERGTQYF
TGCAGCGTTGAACGGGGTACGCAGTATTTT
>TRBJ1-5|TRBV6-2/TRBV6-3|.|.
CASSPRTSEVQPQHF
TGTGCCAGCAGTCCCCGGACGTCCGAGGTTCAGCCCCAGCATTTT
>TRBJ2-4|TRBV20-1|.|.
CSARVMRLVKGGNIQYF
TGCAGTGCTAGAGTTATGAGACTAGTAAAGGGGGGAAACATTCAGTACTTC
>TRBJ1-1|TRBV2|.|.
CASSELHTEAFF
TGTGCCAGCAGTGAGCTTCACACTGAAGCTTTCTTT
>TRBJ1-5|TRBV20-1|.|.
CSARVGEGNQPQHF
TGCAGTGCTAGGGTCGGGGAGGGTAATCAGCCCCAGCATTTT